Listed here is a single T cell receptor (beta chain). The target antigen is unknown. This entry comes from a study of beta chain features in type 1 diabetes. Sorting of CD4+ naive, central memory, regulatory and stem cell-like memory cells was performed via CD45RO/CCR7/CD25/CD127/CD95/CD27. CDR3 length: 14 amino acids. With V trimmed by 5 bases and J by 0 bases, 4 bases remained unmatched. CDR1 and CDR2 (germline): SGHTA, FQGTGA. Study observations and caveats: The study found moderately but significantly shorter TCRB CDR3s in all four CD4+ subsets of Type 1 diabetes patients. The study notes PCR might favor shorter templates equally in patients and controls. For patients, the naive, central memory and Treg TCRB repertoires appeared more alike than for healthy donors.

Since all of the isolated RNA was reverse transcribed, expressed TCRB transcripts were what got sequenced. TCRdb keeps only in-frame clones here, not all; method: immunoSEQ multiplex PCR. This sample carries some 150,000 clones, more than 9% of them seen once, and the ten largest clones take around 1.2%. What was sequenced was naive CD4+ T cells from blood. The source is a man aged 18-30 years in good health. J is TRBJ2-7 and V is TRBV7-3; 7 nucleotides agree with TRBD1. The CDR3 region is CASSEQGNSYEQYF. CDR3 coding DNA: TGTGCCAGCAGCGAACAGGGGAACTCCTACGAGCAGTACTTC.